The 17 T cell receptor beta chains listed next were all sequenced from one sample in a study of T-cell reconstitution after alpha-beta-depleted transplantation in children. A library of TCRbeta sequences, prepared with unique molecular identifiers, was generated. Using its own MiXCR run on the PCR reads, TCRdb lists one record per CDR3 protein. The table includes 170,000 or so distinct CDR3 sequences, less than 8% detected once. Source: PBMCs from the stem cell graft donor, taken from the stem cell graft. The receptors were sampled from a human donor who donated a stem cell graft to a child with Wiskott-Aldrich syndrome.

This clonotype was counted at least ten times. The rearrangement uses TRBV12-3 or TRBV12-4 and TRBJ2-5, with D perhaps matching TRBD2 (5 bases). The V and J ends lost 4 bases and 4 bases respectively, with 13 bases between them. The CDR3 totals 14 residues. The CDR3 protein is CASSSAGEGETQYF. Written as DNA, the CDR3 is TGTGCCAGCAGTTCGGCTGGAGAGGGAGAGACCCAGTACTTC.

Ten or more counts support this clonotype. The V and J genes are TRBV20-1 and TRBJ2-1, with D possibly matching TRBD1 (6 bases). The V gene lost 6 bases and the J gene lost 3 bases, with 9 bases spanning the gap. The CDR3 extends over 12 amino acids. The germline V gene has CDR1 DFQATT and CDR2 SNEGSKA (reference sequence). CDR3 bases: TGCAGTGCGCCAGGGGTCTACAATGAGCAGTTCTTC. Translation gives CSAPGVYNEQFF.

This clonotype appeared many times. The rearrangement joins TRBV4-1 to TRBJ1-6; D ambiguous. CDR1 MGHRA and CDR2 YSYEKL come from the germline V gene. V lost 0 bases to trimming and J lost 7 bases, with 4 bases between them. CDR3 size: 13 residues. CDR3 nucleotide sequence: TGCGCCAGCAGCCAAGATTCCAATTCACCCCTCCACTTT. Residues: CASSQDSNSPLHF.

This clonotype has a single count. This could be a read error, since a much larger clone is one nucleotide away. The chain uses TRBV12-3 or TRBV12-4 and TRBJ1-5, with D maybe TRBD1 (5 bases). This CDR3 comprises 12 residues. V lost 6 bases, J lost 11 bases, and 14 bases lay in between. This CDR3 reads CASRPPGGAQHF. The CDR3 DNA sequence: TGTGCCAGCAGACCCCCTGGGGGGGCCCAGCATTTT.

Ten or more counts support this clonotype. The V gene is TRBV27, the J gene TRBJ2-1; D might be TRBD1 or TRBD2, each matching 5 bases. This CDR3 region has 14 residues. The germline V and J ends were trimmed by 8 bases and 10 bases, with 21 bases remaining between them. The germline V gene has CDR1 MNHEY and CDR2 SMNVEV (reference sequence). CDR3 in DNA: TGTGCCAGCCGAATCGGCCGGGGACGACCGGAGCAGTTCTTC. Its translation is CASRIGRGRPEQFF.

The table lists this clonotype with many counts. The chain joins TRBV5-1 to TRBJ2-1; D gene uncertain. CDR1 is SGHRS and CDR2 is YFSETQ in the germline V gene. The length of the CDR3 is 14 residues. Trimming shortened V by 2 bases and J by 6 bases, and 12 bases separated the two germline ends. Here the CDR3 DNA reads TGCGCCAGCAGCTTTGCGACAACCCTCAATGAGCAGTTCTTC. Translated: CASSFATTLNEQFF.

This clonotype has a count of ten or more. The rearrangement uses TRBV5-1 and TRBJ1-1; 7 nucleotides match TRBD1. Germline assignment: CDR1 SGHRS and CDR2 YFSETQ. The CDR3 is 16 amino acids. V was pared by 3 bases and J by 3 bases, with 11 bases of the junction left unmatched. The CDR3 sequence is CASSYPRQGGDTEAFF. DNA of the CDR3: TGCGCCAGCAGCTATCCGAGACAGGGTGGGGACACTGAAGCTTTCTTT.

This clonotype was counted between two and nine times. Its ends do not fully match the called genes, so a read error is possible. The chain carries TRBV5-1 and TRBJ2-5, with 11 bases fitting TRBD2. This CDR3 region has 18 residues. Germline CDR1 and CDR2: SGHRS and YFSETQ. The CDR3 DNA is TGCGCCAGCAGATTGGGACTAGCGGCCCGGGGGGGCCAAGAGACCCAGTACTTC. This codes for CASRLGLAARGGQETQYF.

This clonotype was observed at least ten times. V gene TRBV12-3 or TRBV12-4 combines with J gene TRBJ2-2, with D perhaps matching TRBD2 (6 bases). Trimming removed 4 bases at V and 3 bases at J, with 12 bases between. This CDR3 is 15 amino acids long. DNA of the CDR3: TGTGCCAGCAGTTGGGGGGTAGATGACACCGGGGAGCTGTTTTTT. It specifies CASSWGVDDTGELFF.

This clonotype was observed a few times. Germline and junction disagree at one end, which may indicate a read error. The chain employs TRBV2 and TRBJ1-3; D gene uncertain. From germline, CDR1 is SNHLY and CDR2 FYNNEI. The CDR3 spans 14 residues. CDR3 nucleotide sequence: TGTGCCAGCTGTGACAAGAGCTCTGGAAACACCATATATTTT. Amino acid sequence: CASCDKSSGNTIYF. Supplemented by reference TRBV2 and TRBJ1-3, the full variable domain reads EPEVTQTPSHQVTQMGQEVILRCVPISNHLYFYWYRQILGQKVEFLVSFYNNEISEKSEIFDDQFSVERPDGSNFTLKIRSTKLEDSAMYFCASCDKSSGNTIYFGEGSWLTVV.

The sample holds many counts of this clonotype. The chain combines TRBV24-1 with TRBJ2-1; maybe TRBD1 (6 bases). This CDR3 has 18 residues. In germline, CDR1 is KGHDR, CDR2 SFDVKD. Trimming removed 4 bases from V and 8 bases from J, with 26 bases in between. CDR3 in DNA: TGTGCCACCAGTGAACCGAAAACCCGGGACAACCCAATCCATGAGCAGTTCTTC. As protein: CATSEPKTRDNPIHEQFF.

The table lists this clonotype with many counts. The chain is built from TRBV12-3 or TRBV12-4 and TRBJ2-5; the D gene is possibly TRBD2 (5 bases). This CDR3 contains 13 residues. V was pared by 5 bases and J by 5 bases, with 12 bases between. CDR3: CASSEQTGETQYF. DNA of the CDR3: TGTGCCAGCAGTGAGCAGACGGGGGAGACCCAGTACTTC.

Many counts were recorded for this clonotype. The rearrangement joins TRBV3-1 to TRBJ2-7; D is possibly TRBD1 (6 bases). V lost 0 bases and J 6 bases, leaving 15 bases between the germline ends. CDR3 length equals 15 residues. CDR1 is LGHDT, CDR2 YNNKEL, per germline (reference sequence). Here the CDR3 reads CASSQEDRGGGEQYF. The CDR3 bases are TGTGCCAGCAGCCAAGAGGACAGAGGGGGTGGCGAGCAGTACTTC.

The gene calls are TRBV5-1 and TRBJ1-1; no firm D call. The CDR3 length is 14 residues. V lost 4 bases to trimming and J lost 2 bases, with 12 bases between them. The germline V gene encodes CDR1 SGHRS and CDR2 YFSETQ. CDR3 nucleotides: TGCGCCAGCAGCAGAACCGGGGTAAACACTGAAGCTTTCTTT. It is translated as CASSRTGVNTEAFF.

This clonotype was counted ten times or more. CDR3 sequence reads: CASSPEVWQNIQYF. The CDR3 nucleotides are TGTGCCAGCAGCCCGGAAGTATGGCAAAACATTCAGTACTTC. The V call is TRBV7-9, the J call TRBJ2-4, with D unclear. Germline CDR1 and CDR2: SEHNR and FQNEAQ (reference sequence). The CDR3 is 14 amino acids. V shed 5 bases and J shed 5 bases, with 13 bases lying between them.

This clonotype was counted at least ten times. This chain uses TRBV20-1 with TRBJ2-3; 10 nucleotides line up with TRBD1. Germline assignment: CDR1 DFQATT and CDR2 SNEGSKA (reference sequence). The CDR3 covers 15 residues. V dropped 3 bases and J dropped 2; count of bases not matched to a gene: 5. The CDR3 spells CSARGDRGITDTQYF. CDR3 in DNA: TGCAGTGCTAGGGGGGACAGGGGCATCACAGATACGCAGTATTTT.

In its sample, this clonotype was seen many times. The chain employs TRBV5-6 and TRBJ2-4; TRBD1 matches at 7 bases. Germline assignment: CDR1 SGHDT and CDR2 YYEEEE. This CDR3 has 14 residues. The junction had 8 bases not matched to a gene; V was cut back by 3 bases and J by 8 bases. This CDR3 reads CASSSGQFSDIQYF. The CDR3 bases are TGTGCCAGCAGCTCGGGACAGTTTAGTGACATTCAGTACTTC.